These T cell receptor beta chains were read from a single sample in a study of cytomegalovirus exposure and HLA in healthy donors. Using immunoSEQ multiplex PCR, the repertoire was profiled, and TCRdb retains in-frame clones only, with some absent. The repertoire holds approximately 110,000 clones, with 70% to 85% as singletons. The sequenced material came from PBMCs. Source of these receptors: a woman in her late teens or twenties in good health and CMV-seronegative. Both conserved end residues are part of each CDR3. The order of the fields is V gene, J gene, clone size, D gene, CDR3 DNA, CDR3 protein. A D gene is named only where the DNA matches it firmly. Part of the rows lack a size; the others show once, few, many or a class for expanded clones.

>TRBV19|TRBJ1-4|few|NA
TGTGCCAGTAGTACCAAACAGGGAGCGGGAGAAAAACTGTTTTTT
CASSTKQGAGEKLFF
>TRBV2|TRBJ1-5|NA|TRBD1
TGTGCCAGCAGTGAAGCACCCAGGGGGAATCAGCCCCAGCATTTT
CASSEAPRGNQPQHF
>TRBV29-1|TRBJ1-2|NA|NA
TGCAGCGTTGATGGTAATTACCAGGGCTACACCTTC
CSVDGNYQGYTF
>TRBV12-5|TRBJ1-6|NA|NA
TGTGCTAGTGGCTCCGGGGGGACGGCGTCCCTGGGCCTCCACTTT
CASGSGGTASLGLHF
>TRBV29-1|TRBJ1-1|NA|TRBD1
TGCAGCGCCATGACAGGGGGAGAAGCTTTCTTT
CSAMTGGEAFF
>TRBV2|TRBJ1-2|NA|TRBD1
TGTGCCAGCACTGTACAGGGGGGTAACTATGGCTACACCTTC
CASTVQGGNYGYTF
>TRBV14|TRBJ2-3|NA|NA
TGTGCCAGCAGCCAAAAGCCCGAAGGGGGAGAGGATACGCAGTATTTT
CASSQKPEGGEDTQYF
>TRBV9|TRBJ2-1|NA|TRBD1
TGTGCCAGCAGCGCAGGACAGGGCGAGTTCTTC
CASSAGQGEFF
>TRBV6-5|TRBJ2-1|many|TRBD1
TGTGCCAGCAGTTACTCCACAGGGGGCGCCTACAATGAGCAGTTCTTC
CASSYSTGGAYNEQFF
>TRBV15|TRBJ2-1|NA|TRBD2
TGTGCCACCAGCGGCCGACTAGCGGGAGGCCTTGGTTACAATGAGCAGTTCTTC
CATSGRLAGGLGYNEQFF
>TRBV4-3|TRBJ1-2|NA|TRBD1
TGCGCCAGCAGCTTGCGGACAGGGGAATATGGCTACACCTTC
CASSLRTGEYGYTF
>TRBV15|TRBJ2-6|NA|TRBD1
TGTGCCACCAGCATGGACAGGGGGACTGGGGCCAACGTCCTGACTTTC
CATSMDRGTGANVLTF
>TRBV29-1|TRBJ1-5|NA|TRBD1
TGCAGCGTGAGCTTACAGGGGTACAATCAGCCCCAGCATTTT
CSVSLQGYNQPQHF
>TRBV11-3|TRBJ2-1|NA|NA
TGTGCCAGCAGCAAGACTAGGGCTGGGAACAATGAGCAGTTCTTC
CASSKTRAGNNEQFF
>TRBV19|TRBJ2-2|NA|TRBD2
TGTGCCAGTAGTCCGCTAGCGGGAGGTGACACCGGGGAGCTGTTTTTT
CASSPLAGGDTGELFF
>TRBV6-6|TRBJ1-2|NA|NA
TGTGCCAGAGGAACAGGAGGGGACTATGGCTACACCTTC
CARGTGGDYGYTF
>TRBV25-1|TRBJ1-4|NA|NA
TGTGCCAGCAGTGAACCCTATCCCCACCAACTGTTTTTT
CASSEPYPHQLFF
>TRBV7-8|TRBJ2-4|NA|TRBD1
TGTGCCAGCAGCTTAGATCCGTCTTATACAGGGGGCTTGGCCAAAAACATTCAGTACTTC
CASSLDPSYTGGLAKNIQYF
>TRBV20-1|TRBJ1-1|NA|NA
TGCAGTGCTTACTCGAACACTGAAGCTTTCTTT
CSAYSNTEAFF
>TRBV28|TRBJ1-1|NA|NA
TGTGCCAGCAGTCCCTTAGGGACACGGAACACTGAAGCTTTCTTT
CASSPLGTRNTEAFF
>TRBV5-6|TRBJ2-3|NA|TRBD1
TGTGCCAGCAGCCCGGGACAGGATGCGTCGTATTTT
CASSPGQDASYF
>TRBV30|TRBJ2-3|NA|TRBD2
TGTGCCTGGAGTGTACACAGGACTAGCGGGGGGATAGATACGCAGTATTTT
CAWSVHRTSGGIDTQYF
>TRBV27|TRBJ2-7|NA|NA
TGTGCCAGCAGTCCGGAGGCCCGACTAGGCGAGGTGAAAAACGAGCAGTACTTC
CASSPEARLGEVKNEQYF
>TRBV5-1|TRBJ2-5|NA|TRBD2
TGCGCCAGCAGCTTGGCTTTGCGGGAGGGCCTAATAGAGACCCAGTACTTC
CASSLALREGLIETQYF
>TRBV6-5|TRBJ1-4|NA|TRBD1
TGTGCCAGCAGACCCGGGACAGGGCGTGAAAAACTGTTTTTT
CASRPGTGREKLFF
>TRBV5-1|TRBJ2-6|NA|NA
TGCGCCAGCATCAGGGTCCCTGGGGCCAACGTCCTGACTTTC
CASIRVPGANVLTF
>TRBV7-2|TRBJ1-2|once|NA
TGTGCCAGCAGCCCACAGTATAACTATGGCTACACCTTC
CASSPQYNYGYTF
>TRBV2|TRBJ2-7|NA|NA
TGTGCCAGCAGGAGAGGACTCGGAGAGCAGTACTTC
CASRRGLGEQYF
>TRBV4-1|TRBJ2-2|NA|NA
TGCGCCAGCAGCCAAGGACTAGGGGTCACCGGGGAGCTGTTTTTT
CASSQGLGVTGELFF
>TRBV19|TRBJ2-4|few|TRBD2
TGTGCCAGTAGTACGGGTCTAGCGGCCAACATTCAGTACTTC
CASSTGLAANIQYF
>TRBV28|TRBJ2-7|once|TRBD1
TGTGCCAGCCGGGGACAGGCTCTGTCCTTTTCTACCTACGAGCAGTACTTC
CASRGQALSFSTYEQYF
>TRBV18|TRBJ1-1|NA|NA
TGTGCCAGCTCACCTTTCGAGGGGGTTTTGAACACTGAAGCTTTCTTT
CASSPFEGVLNTEAFF
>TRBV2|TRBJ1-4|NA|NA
TGTGCCAGCAGCAGGGCTGGGGTAGAAAAACTGTTTTTT
CASSRAGVEKLFF
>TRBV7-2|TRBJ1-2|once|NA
TGTGCCAGCAGCGCCGGGGGGGGTGGCTATGGCTACACCTTC
CASSAGGGGYGYTF
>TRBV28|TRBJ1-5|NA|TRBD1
TGTGCCAGCAGTTTATGGAGGGCAGGGGGCTTGGGTCAGCCCCAGCATTTT
CASSLWRAGGLGQPQHF
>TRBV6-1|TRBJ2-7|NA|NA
TGTGCCAGCAGTGACAGGGCCCACTACGAGCAGTACTTC
CASSDRAHYEQYF
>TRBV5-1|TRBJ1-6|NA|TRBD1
TGCGCCAGCAGCCCCCGGGACAGGAATTCACCCCTCCACTTT
CASSPRDRNSPLHF
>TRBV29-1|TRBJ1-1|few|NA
TGCAGCGTACAGCCGGGGGGCAACACTGAAGCTTTCTTT
CSVQPGGNTEAFF
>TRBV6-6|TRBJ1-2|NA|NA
TGTGCCAGCAGTGAGGCAGAGCTAACCTATGGCTACACCTTC
CASSEAELTYGYTF
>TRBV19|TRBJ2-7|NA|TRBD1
TGTGCCAGTAGTATAGCTTGGGACAGGGCCTCCTACGAGCAGTACTTC
CASSIAWDRASYEQYF
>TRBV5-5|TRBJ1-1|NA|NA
TGTGCCAGCAGCTTGATAGACACTGAAGCTTTCTTT
CASSLIDTEAFF
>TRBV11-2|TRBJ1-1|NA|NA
TGTGCCAGCAGCTTAGGGGTAGGGGCGAACACTGAAGCTTTCTTT
CASSLGVGANTEAFF
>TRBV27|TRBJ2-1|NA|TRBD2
TGTGCCAGCAGTTTATACGGTTGGGCTAGCGGGAGCTACAATGAGCAGTTCTTC
CASSLYGWASGSYNEQFF
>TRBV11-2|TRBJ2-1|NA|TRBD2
TGTGCCAGCAGCTTTATGGGGCTAGCGGCCAATGAGCAGTTCTTC
CASSFMGLAANEQFF
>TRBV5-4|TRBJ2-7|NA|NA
TGTGCCAGCAGCCAAACAGGGTACGACGGCGAGCAGTACTTC
CASSQTGYDGEQYF
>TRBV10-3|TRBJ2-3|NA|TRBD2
TGTGCCATCAGTGGAGGTCTGCGGGAGAAAGGTGCGGCGCAGTATTTT
CAISGGLREKGAAQYF
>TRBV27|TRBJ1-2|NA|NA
TGTGCCAGCAGTTTGGGCAGGGCGGAGGGCTACACCTTC
CASSLGRAEGYTF
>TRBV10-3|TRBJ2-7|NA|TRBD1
TGTGCCATCTGGGGGACAGGGAGCCACGAGCAGTACTTC
CAIWGTGSHEQYF
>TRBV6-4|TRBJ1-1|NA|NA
TGTGCCAGCAGTGGAACAGTGAACACTGAAGCTTTCTTT
CASSGTVNTEAFF
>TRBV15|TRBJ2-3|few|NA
TGTGCCACCAGCAGAGATGGGGACAACACAGATACGCAGTATTTT
CATSRDGDNTDTQYF
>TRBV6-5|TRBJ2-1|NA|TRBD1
TGTGCCAGCAGTTACTCGTATGGACAGGGTATTGATGAGCAGTTCTTC
CASSYSYGQGIDEQFF
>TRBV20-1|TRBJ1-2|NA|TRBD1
TGCAGTGCTCGACAGGGGCGCGGCTACACCTTC
CSARQGRGYTF
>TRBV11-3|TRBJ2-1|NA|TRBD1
TGTGCCAGCAGCTCCGGACAGGGTAGGTCCTACAATGAGCAGTTCTTC
CASSSGQGRSYNEQFF
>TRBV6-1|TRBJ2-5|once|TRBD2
TGTGCCAGCAAAGAAAGCCTAGCGGTTCAAGAGACCCAGTACTTC
CASKESLAVQETQYF
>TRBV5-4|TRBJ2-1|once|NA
TGTGCCAGCAGCGATGGTGTGACTAGGAGCTCCTACAATGAGCAGTTCTTC
CASSDGVTRSSYNEQFF
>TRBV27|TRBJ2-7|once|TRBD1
TGTGCCAGCAGTATTGACAGGGGGAACGGCGAGCAGTACTTC
CASSIDRGNGEQYF
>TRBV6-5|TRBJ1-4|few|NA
TGTGCCAGCAGTTTCAGTGGGAGCAGGCCCGGCGAAAAACTGTTTTTT
CASSFSGSRPGEKLFF
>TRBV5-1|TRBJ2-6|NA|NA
TGCGCCAGCAGCTTGGCCGGGACACTAGCGAACTCTGGGGCCAACGTCCTGACTTTC
CASSLAGTLANSGANVLTF
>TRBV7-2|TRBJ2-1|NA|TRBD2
TGTGCCAGCAGCTTATTACTAGCGGGGGGGAGTGCCTATGAGCAGTTCTTC
CASSLLLAGGSAYEQFF
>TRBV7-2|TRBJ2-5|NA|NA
TGTGCCAGCAGCTTAGTTCCGTGGCGGGGTCAAGAGACCCAGTACTTC
CASSLVPWRGQETQYF